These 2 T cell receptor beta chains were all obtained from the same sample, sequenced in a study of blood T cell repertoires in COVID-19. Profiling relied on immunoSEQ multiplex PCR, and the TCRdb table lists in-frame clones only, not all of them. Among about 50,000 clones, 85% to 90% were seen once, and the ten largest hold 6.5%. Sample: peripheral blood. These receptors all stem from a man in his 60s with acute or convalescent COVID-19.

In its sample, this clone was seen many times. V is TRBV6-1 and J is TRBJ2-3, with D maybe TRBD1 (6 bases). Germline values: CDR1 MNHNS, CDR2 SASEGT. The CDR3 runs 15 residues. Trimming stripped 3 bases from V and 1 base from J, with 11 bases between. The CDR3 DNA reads TGTGCCAGCAGTGACAGGGGCCGACGCACAGATACGCAGTATTTT. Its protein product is CASSDRGRRTDTQYF.

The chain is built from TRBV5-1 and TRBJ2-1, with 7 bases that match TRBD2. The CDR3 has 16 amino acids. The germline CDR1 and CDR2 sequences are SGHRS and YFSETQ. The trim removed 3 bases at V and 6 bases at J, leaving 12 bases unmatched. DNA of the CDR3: TGCGCCAGCAGCTCCGACGGACTAGTAGCCCCCAATGAGCAGTTCTTC. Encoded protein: CASSSDGLVAPNEQFF.